These 13 T cell receptor beta chains came from one sample sequenced in a study of T cell repertoires in cytomegalovirus infection. One entry per CDR3 protein, called by TCRdb with MiXCR from the reads. This sample has hundreds of thousands of distinct CDR3 sequences, with 15% to 20% found just once. Sample: PBMCs. These receptors all come from a human donor in good health (CMV status not recorded). Some clones in this sample may be carry-over from other donors' samples.

This clonotype was counted only a few times. The rearrangement joins TRBV28 to TRBJ1-2; the D gene is possibly TRBD1 (5 bases). The V gene lost 6 bases and the J gene lost 4 bases, with 18 bases spanning the gap. The CDR3 runs 15 residues. The V gene's germline CDR1 is MDHEN and CDR2 SYDVKM. In DNA form, the CDR3 reads TGTGCCAGCAGCCCAGGGCCCGGATCCCCCTATGGCTACACCTTC. It encodes CASSPGPGSPYGYTF.

This clonotype has ten or more counts. This chain uses TRBV7-2 with TRBJ1-5; 9 bases agree with TRBD1. The CDR3 totals 17 residues. The J segment lost 0 bases and the V segment lost 5 bases, leaving 8 bases of the junction unmatched. Germline V CDR1 and CDR2: SGHTA, FQGNSA. Here the CDR3 DNA reads TGTGCCAGCAGCCTTAAGGGACAGGGCTATAGCAATCAGCCCCAGCATTTT. This translates into CASSLKGQGYSNQPQHF.

A few counts support this clonotype. V usage is TRBV20-1 and J usage is TRBJ1-6; weak D call: TRBD1 (5 bases). The V gene lost 1 base and the J gene lost 8 bases, with 6 bases spanning the gap. Germline V gene lookup returns CDR1 DFQATT and CDR2 SNEGSKA (reference sequence). This CDR3 region has 12 residues. CDR3 DNA sequence: TGCAGTGCTAGAGTGGGGGATTCACCCCTCCACTTT. It specifies CSARVGDSPLHF.

This clonotype was detected ten times or more. The gene calls are TRBV7-2 and TRBJ2-3; 7 bases map to TRBD1. Germline values: CDR1 SGHTA, CDR2 FQGNSA. The ends lost 4 bases at V and 4 bases at J; junction bases unmatched: 5. This CDR3 is 14 amino acids long. The DNA of the CDR3 is TGTGCCAGCAGCTCCGACAGGGCGGCAGATACGCAGTATTTT. Translating it yields CASSSDRAADTQYF.

The rearrangement uses TRBV15 and TRBJ1-1; D ambiguous. CDR3 length: 12 amino acids. Germline values: CDR1 LNHNV, CDR2 YYDKDF (reference sequence). The ends were cut back, 3 bases at V and 3 bases at J, with 5 bases in the middle. The CDR3 nucleotides read TGTGCCACCAGCAGGAGATACACTGAAGCTTTCTTT. Its protein product is CATSRRYTEAFF.

This clonotype has ten or more counts. V is TRBV7-2 and J is TRBJ1-4; D not certain. The V and J ends lost 1 base and 7 bases respectively, with 7 bases between them. From germline, CDR1 is SGHTA and CDR2 FQGNSA. This CDR3 contains 13 residues. The CDR3 loop is CASSLERSEKLFF. The DNA for the CDR3 is TGTGCCAGCAGCTTAGAGCGGAGTGAAAAACTGTTTTTT.

This clonotype was seen many times. The rearrangement uses TRBV6-2 or TRBV6-3 and TRBJ2-3; TRBD2 aligns across 12 bases. This CDR3 has 13 residues. J lost 6 bases, V lost 8 bases, and 3 bases had no gene match. Germline V lookup: CDR1 MNHEY, CDR2 SVGEGT. The CDR3 sequence is CASSSGRVDTQYF. CDR3 in DNA: TGTGCCAGCTCTAGCGGGAGGGTCGATACGCAGTATTTT.

The chain recombines TRBV5-1 with TRBJ2-3; D may be TRBD1 (5 bases). Germline CDR1 SGHRS, CDR2 YFSETQ. Trimming stripped 0 bases from V and 2 bases from J, with 13 bases between. The CDR3 has 16 amino acids. CDR3 in amino acids: CASSLGWADTTDTQYF. CDR3 nucleotides: TGCGCCAGCAGCTTGGGATGGGCGGACACCACAGATACGCAGTATTTT.

V and J are TRBV2 and TRBJ1-2; D gene unclear. The germline V gene encodes CDR1 SNHLY and CDR2 FYNNEI. Trimming took 1 base from V and 7 from J, leaving 10 bases between them. The CDR3 covers 13 residues. The CDR3 is CASSEGGFGGYTF. In nucleotides, the CDR3 is TGTGCCAGCAGTGAAGGAGGATTCGGTGGCTACACCTTC.

The chain couples TRBV4-1 to TRBJ2-6; a weak D match, TRBD2 (5 bases). CDR3 length: 17 amino acids. CDR1 and CDR2 (germline): MGHRA, YSYEKL. Trimming removed 4 bases at V and 2 bases at J, with 15 bases between. CDR3 nucleotide sequence: TGCGCCAGCAGCCGCGGAAGCGCGCGGGCTGGGGCCAACGTCCTGACTTTC. It codes for CASSRGSARAGANVLTF.

V gene TRBV4-1 combines with J gene TRBJ2-6, with TRBD2 as a possible D gene (6 bases). Germline-derived CDR1 and CDR2 are MGHRA and YSYEKL. The CDR3 is made up of 17 amino acids. V was clipped by 0 bases and J by 2 bases, with 11 bases between them. CDR3 region: CASSQEVRRAGANVLTF. The CDR3 nucleotides read TGCGCCAGCAGCCAAGAAGTACGGAGGGCTGGGGCCAACGTCCTGACTTTC.

This clonotype was detected a few times. This chain connects TRBV12-3 or TRBV12-4 to TRBJ2-7, with D hard to call. V lost 3 bases and J 2 bases, leaving 8 bases between the germline ends. The CDR3 consists of 13 residues. The CDR3 bases are TGTGCCAGCAGTTTTTACAGTACCTACGAGCAGTACTTC. Translated, it gives CASSFYSTYEQYF.

This chain joins TRBV29-1 and TRBJ2-1, with TRBD2 matching over 7 bases. Per germline, CDR1 SQVTM and CDR2 ANQGSEA. The CDR3 covers 13 residues. Trimming cost V 6 bases and J 5 bases; bases outside gene matches: 7. The CDR3 region is CSVERLAHNEQFF. CDR3 nucleotide sequence: TGCAGCGTGGAAAGACTAGCCCACAATGAGCAGTTCTTC.